This T cell receptor (beta chain) was captured by sequencing in a study of T cells after yellow fever vaccination. Overall study findings and caveats: The bulk population could contribute abundant contaminating clonotypes to FACS-sorted repertoires. Reappearance after the booster was seen for most primary-vaccination clones, at 95% to 98% CD4 and 70% to 90% CD8. The secondary T-cell response peaked on day 5, not day 15, but was weaker.

This clonotype was observed many times. What it recognizes is unknown. The CDR3 is 13 amino acids. Per germline, CDR1 MDHEN and CDR2 SYDVKM. Trimming cost V 5 bases and J 6 bases, with 13 bases left between them. TCR cDNA, made by 5'RACE template switching, carried an added universal primer site and UMIs. TCRdb used MiXCR to reprocess the 5' RACE reads, holding one entry per CDR3 protein. The sample yields roughly 250,000 distinct CDR3 sequences, 10% to 15% seen once. This clonotype was obtained from a man younger than 40 who received the YFV17D yellow fever vaccine. The sample here was CD4+ T cells sorted from PBMCs, taken 45 days after the yellow fever booster vaccination. J is TRBJ1-2 and V is TRBV28; D is unresolved. The CDR3 sequence: CASSNFLVDGYTF. Here the CDR3 DNA reads TGTGCCAGCAGTAACTTCCTTGTGGATGGCTACACCTTC.